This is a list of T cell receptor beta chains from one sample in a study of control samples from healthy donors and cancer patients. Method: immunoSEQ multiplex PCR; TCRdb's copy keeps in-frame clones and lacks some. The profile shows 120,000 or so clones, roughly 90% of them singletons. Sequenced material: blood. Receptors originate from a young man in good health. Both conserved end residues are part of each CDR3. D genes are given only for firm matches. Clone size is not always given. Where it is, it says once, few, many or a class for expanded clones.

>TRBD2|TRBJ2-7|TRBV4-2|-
CASSPSAGGTVEQYF
TGTGCCAGCAGCCCGTCAGCGGGGGGCACGGTCGAGCAGTACTTC
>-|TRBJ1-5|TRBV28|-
CASSPGFSNQPQHF
TGTGCCAGCAGTCCAGGGTTTAGCAATCAGCCCCAGCATTTT
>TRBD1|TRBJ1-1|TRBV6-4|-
CASREQGMDTEAFF
TGTGCCAGCAGAGAACAGGGGATGGACACTGAAGCTTTCTTT
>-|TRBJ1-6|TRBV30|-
CAWAGSSYNSPLHF
TGTGCCTGGGCCGGGAGCTCCTATAATTCACCCCTCCACTTT
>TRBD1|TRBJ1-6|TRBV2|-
CARRLGTAYSPLHF
TGTGCCAGACGCCTCGGGACAGCATATTCACCCCTCCACTTT
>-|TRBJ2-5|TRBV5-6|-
CASSSPWETQYF
TGTGCCAGCAGTTCCCCCTGGGAGACCCAGTACTTC
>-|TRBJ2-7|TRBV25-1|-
CASSRNAAYEQYF
TGTGCCAGCAGTAGGAACGCCGCCTACGAGCAGTACTTC
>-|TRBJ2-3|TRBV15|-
CATSRDIGASTDTQYF
TGTGCCACCAGCAGAGATATAGGGGCCTCCACAGATACGCAGTATTTT
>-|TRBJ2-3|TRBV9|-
CASSVDEDTQYF
TGTGCCAGCAGCGTAGACGAAGATACGCAGTATTTT
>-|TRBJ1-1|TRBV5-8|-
CASSLLMNTEAFF
TGTGCCAGCAGCCTACTGATGAACACTGAAGCTTTCTTT
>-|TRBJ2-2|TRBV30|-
CAWNWETGELFF
TGTGCCTGGAATTGGGAGACCGGGGAGCTGTTTTTT
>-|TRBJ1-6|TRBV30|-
CAWSSQGMLSPLHF
TGTGCCTGGAGTTCCCAGGGGATGTTGTCACCCCTCCACTTT
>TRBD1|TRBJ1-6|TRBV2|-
CASSPGQGYSPLHF
TGTGCCAGCAGTCCGGGACAGGGATATTCACCCCTCCACTTT
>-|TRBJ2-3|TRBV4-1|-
CASSQVSGRTDTQYF
TGCGCCAGCAGCCAAGTGAGCGGGCGCACAGATACGCAGTATTTT
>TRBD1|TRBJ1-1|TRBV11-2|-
CASSPGTGGFRDTEAFF
TGTGCCAGCAGCCCCGGGACAGGGGGCTTTAGGGACACTGAAGCTTTCTTT
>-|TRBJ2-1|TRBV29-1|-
CSVAAGSSYNEQFF
TGCAGCGTAGCTGCAGGGAGCTCCTACAATGAGCAGTTCTTC
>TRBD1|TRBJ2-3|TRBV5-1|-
CASSLGDRVADTQYF
TGCGCCAGCAGCTTGGGGGACAGGGTAGCAGATACGCAGTATTTT
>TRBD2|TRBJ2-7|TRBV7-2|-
CASSLAGSGDSYEQYF
TGTGCCAGCAGCTTAGCGGGCAGCGGGGACTCCTACGAGCAGTACTTC
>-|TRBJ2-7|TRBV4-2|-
CASSQEGPPVGEQYF
TGTGCCAGCAGCCAAGAAGGACCCCCAGTCGGCGAGCAGTACTTC
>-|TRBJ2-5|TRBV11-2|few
CASSFQETQYF
TGTGCCAGCAGCTTCCAAGAGACCCAGTACTTC
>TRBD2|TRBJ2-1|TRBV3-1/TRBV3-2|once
CASSPYSGAYYNEQFF
TGTGCCAGCAGCCCATATAGCGGGGCTTACTACAACGAGCAGTTCTTC
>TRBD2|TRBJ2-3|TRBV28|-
CASRQLSGGAVTDTQYF
TGTGCCAGCAGACAGCTCAGCGGGGGGGCGGTCACAGATACGCAGTATTTT
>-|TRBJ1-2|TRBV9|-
CASSVDGKGGYTF
TGTGCCAGCAGCGTAGACGGGAAAGGAGGCTACACCTTC
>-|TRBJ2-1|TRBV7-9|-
CASSLTGPKQFF
TGTGCCAGCAGCTTAACTGGCCCAAAGCAGTTCTTC
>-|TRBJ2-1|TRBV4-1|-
CASSLWGGGANNEQFF
TGCGCCAGCAGCCTCTGGGGCGGCGGAGCGAACAATGAGCAGTTCTTC
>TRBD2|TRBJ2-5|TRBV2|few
CASSEAASGGGIHAQETQYF
TGTGCCAGCAGTGAAGCGGCTAGCGGGGGGGGGATCCACGCTCAAGAGACCCAGTACTTC